This T cell receptor (beta chain) is from a study of OX40 agonist ivuxolimab in advanced cancers. Study background: Patients received intravenous ivuxolimab every 2 weeks at 0.01 to 10 mg/kg. Prior checkpoint blockade (anti-PD-1, anti-PD-L1 or anti-CTLA-4) was permitted; over 30% had it.

To note about this clone: Its target is unknown.

Study-level findings and limits: The CD4+ and CD8+ T cells in the blood had expanded clonally by week 6 at 0.1 to 3.0 mg/kg. Fewer expanded clones were found on average in CD4+ than in CD8+ T cells.

The V end lost 2 bases, the J end lost 9 bases, and 10 bases lay between the germline ends. Germline values: CDR1 SNHLY, CDR2 FYNNEI. The CDR3 totals 12 residues. Generated by immunoSEQ multiplex PCR, the TCRdb table keeps only in-frame clones and is missing some. The repertoire holds 77,000 or so clones, around nine tenths seen once, with approximately 0.8% in the top ten. The TCR originated in an adult with an advanced solid tumor such as melanoma, head and neck, liver or kidney cancer. This chain uses TRBV2 with TRBJ1-2; no firm D call. Sequenced here: CD4+ or CD8+ T cells sorted from blood, sampled in a trial of the OX40 agonist ivuxolimab. The CDR3 protein is CASSEQAPRYTF. As DNA, the CDR3 is TGTGCCAGCAGTGAACAGGCCCCTCGCTACACCTTC.